This T cell receptor (beta chain) was identified in a study of shared T cell receptors in the human thymus. V shed 5 bases and J 9 bases; nucleotides not matched to a gene: 6. This CDR3 is 13 amino acids long. Germline loops: CDR1 SGHAT, CDR2 FQNNGV. The table came from immunoSEQ multiplex PCR; TCRdb's copy has only in-frame clones and leaves some out. The table shows hundreds of thousands of clones, with approximately 87% occurring only once. These records were also assigned to another study, of human thymus T cells. As that report states: Those donating were healthy Finnish infants in corrective surgery for congenital heart defects. Thymus tissue for the work was resected from patients undergoing corrective heart surgery. An apparent bias in V and J gene usage was seen in thymic and blood repertoires. There were highly overlapping thymic repertoires among unrelated individuals, as related research reported.

The rearrangement links TRBV11-2 to TRBJ1-2; 10 nucleotides align to TRBD1. Material for sequencing was thymocytes. The TCR comes from a boy under three years old with a congenital heart defect. The CDR3 protein is CASSGGQGKSYTF. For the CDR3, the DNA is TGTGCCAGCAGCGGGGGACAGGGGAAAAGCTACACCTTC.